This TCR beta chain was recorded in a study of T cell repertoires in cytomegalovirus infection. Study context: Researchers turned to recently identified HLA-C-restricted CMV epitopes as well as well-studied HLA-B-restricted ones.

This clonotype showed up many times. Its antigen is not known. TCRdb redid the calling of the reads with MiXCR, one entry per CDR3 protein. Of 300,000 to 400,000 distinct CDR3 sequences in the sample, just under 25% were seen once. This CDR3 comprises 18 residues. Germline loops: CDR1 SGHTA, CDR2 FQGNSA. Trimming at V came to 1 base and at J to 1 base, leaving 9 bases not matched to a gene. Findings and limits, study-wide: Cumulated frequencies of public TCR beta families served to identify carriers of CMV plus the relevant HLA. The study found HLA-C-restricted CMV-specific TCR beta clonotypes dominating the ex vivo response.

The origin of this receptor is a human donor in good health (CMV status not recorded). Some clones in this sample may be carry-over from other donors' samples. The source material was cultured PBMCs, sampled from culture after CMV antigen stimulation. This sequence joins TRBV7-2 and TRBJ2-3; TRBD2 matches 9 bases. CDR3 sequence: CASSLVAGGAVGTDTQYF. CDR3 DNA: TGTGCCAGCAGCTTAGTTGCGGGAGGGGCAGTGGGCACAGATACGCAGTATTTT.